A single count supports the clone carrying this T cell receptor (beta chain). The data were taken from a study of CD8 T cells in Susac syndrome. About the research overall: Patients with Susac syndrome had blood drawn and were at that point therapy-naive, on corticosteroids, or on intravenous immunoglobulin alone.

CD8+ and CD4+ T cells taken from blood had their TCR beta sequenced. The authors negatively isolated CD8+ and CD4+ T cells and FACS-enriched TEMRA cells. Random hexamers were used to reverse transcribe roughly 0.5 to 1 ug of RNA. TCRdb ran MiXCR on the immunoSEQ multiplex PCR reads and lists one entry per CDR3 protein. This sample has approximately 190,000 distinct CDR3 sequences, with about 95% found just once. Sequences were obtained from CD8+ T cells from PBMCs. This clonotype was obtained from a human donor with Susac syndrome.

Here the CDR3 reads CASSGLTGFSDNEQFF. CDR3 bases: TGTGCCAGCAGTGGCTTAACAGGGTTTTCCGACAATGAGCAGTTCTTC. The V call is TRBV2, the J call TRBJ2-1; D may be TRBD1 (6 bases). The V gene's germline CDR1 is SNHLY and CDR2 FYNNEI. The V and J ends lost 4 bases and 5 bases respectively, with 18 bases between them. The CDR3 covers 16 residues. Full variable domain (remainder filled in from reference TRBV2 and TRBJ2-1): EPEVTQTPSHQVTQMGQEVILRCVPISNHLYFYWYRQILGQKVEFLVSFYNNEISEKSEIFDDQFSVERPDGSNFTLKIRSTKLEDSAMYFCASSGLTGFSDNEQFFGPGTRLTVL.